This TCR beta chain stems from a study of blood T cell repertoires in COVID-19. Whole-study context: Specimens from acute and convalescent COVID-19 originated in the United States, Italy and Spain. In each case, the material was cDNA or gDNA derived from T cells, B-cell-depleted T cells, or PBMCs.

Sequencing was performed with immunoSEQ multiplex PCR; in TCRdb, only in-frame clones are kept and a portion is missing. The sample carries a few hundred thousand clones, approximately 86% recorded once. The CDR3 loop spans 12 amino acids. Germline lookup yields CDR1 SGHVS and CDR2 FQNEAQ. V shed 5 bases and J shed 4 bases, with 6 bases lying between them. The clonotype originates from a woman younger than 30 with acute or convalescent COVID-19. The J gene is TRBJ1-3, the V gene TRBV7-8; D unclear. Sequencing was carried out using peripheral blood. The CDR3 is CASSREGNTIYF. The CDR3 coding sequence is TGTGCCAGCAGCCGCGAGGGAAACACCATATATTTT.